This T cell receptor beta chain appears in the sequencing data of a study of blood T cell repertoires in COVID-19. Overall study: Samples of COVID-19 (acute and convalescent) were obtained from the United States, Italy and Spain. Sources were T cells, B-cell-depleted T cells, or PBMCs; the material itself was cDNA or gDNA.

This CDR3 is built from 16 residues. Germline CDR1 KGHSH, CDR2 LQKENI. V lost 0 bases to trimming and J lost 5 bases; unmatched junction nucleotides: 8. Original handling: Counts of nucleated cells, estimated from reference gene primer amplification, were obtained. Clones were sequenced by immunoSEQ multiplex PCR, and TCRdb holds only the in-frame ones, with some missing. That table supplies the V and J calls and clone size; D and trimming were determined from the DNA. The repertoire holds approximately 70,000 clones, with 90% as singletons. This clonotype was obtained from a woman of 80 years or more with active COVID-19. V is TRBV18 and J is TRBJ2-7; 9 positions agree with TRBD1. Sample: peripheral blood. The CDR3 is CASSPPRDRVNNEQYF. As DNA, the CDR3 is TGTGCCAGCTCACCACCAAGGGACAGGGTTAACAACGAGCAGTACTTC.